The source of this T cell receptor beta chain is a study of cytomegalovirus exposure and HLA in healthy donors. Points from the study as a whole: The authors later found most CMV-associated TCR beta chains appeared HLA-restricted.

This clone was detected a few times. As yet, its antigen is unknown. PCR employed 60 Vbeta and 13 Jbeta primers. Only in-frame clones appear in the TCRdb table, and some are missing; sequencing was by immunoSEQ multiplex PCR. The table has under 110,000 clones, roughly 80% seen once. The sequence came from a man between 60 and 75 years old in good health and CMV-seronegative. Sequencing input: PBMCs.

CDR3 sequence: CASSRTSGRNTGELFF. CDR3 in DNA: TGCGCCAGCAGCCGGACTAGCGGGAGAAACACCGGGGAGCTGTTTTTT. The gene calls are TRBV5-1 and TRBJ2-2; 13 bases match TRBD2. The CDR3 consists of 16 residues. The germline CDR1 and CDR2 sequences are SGHRS and YFSETQ. Trimming removed 4 bases from V and 2 bases from J; junction bases left unmatched: 2.